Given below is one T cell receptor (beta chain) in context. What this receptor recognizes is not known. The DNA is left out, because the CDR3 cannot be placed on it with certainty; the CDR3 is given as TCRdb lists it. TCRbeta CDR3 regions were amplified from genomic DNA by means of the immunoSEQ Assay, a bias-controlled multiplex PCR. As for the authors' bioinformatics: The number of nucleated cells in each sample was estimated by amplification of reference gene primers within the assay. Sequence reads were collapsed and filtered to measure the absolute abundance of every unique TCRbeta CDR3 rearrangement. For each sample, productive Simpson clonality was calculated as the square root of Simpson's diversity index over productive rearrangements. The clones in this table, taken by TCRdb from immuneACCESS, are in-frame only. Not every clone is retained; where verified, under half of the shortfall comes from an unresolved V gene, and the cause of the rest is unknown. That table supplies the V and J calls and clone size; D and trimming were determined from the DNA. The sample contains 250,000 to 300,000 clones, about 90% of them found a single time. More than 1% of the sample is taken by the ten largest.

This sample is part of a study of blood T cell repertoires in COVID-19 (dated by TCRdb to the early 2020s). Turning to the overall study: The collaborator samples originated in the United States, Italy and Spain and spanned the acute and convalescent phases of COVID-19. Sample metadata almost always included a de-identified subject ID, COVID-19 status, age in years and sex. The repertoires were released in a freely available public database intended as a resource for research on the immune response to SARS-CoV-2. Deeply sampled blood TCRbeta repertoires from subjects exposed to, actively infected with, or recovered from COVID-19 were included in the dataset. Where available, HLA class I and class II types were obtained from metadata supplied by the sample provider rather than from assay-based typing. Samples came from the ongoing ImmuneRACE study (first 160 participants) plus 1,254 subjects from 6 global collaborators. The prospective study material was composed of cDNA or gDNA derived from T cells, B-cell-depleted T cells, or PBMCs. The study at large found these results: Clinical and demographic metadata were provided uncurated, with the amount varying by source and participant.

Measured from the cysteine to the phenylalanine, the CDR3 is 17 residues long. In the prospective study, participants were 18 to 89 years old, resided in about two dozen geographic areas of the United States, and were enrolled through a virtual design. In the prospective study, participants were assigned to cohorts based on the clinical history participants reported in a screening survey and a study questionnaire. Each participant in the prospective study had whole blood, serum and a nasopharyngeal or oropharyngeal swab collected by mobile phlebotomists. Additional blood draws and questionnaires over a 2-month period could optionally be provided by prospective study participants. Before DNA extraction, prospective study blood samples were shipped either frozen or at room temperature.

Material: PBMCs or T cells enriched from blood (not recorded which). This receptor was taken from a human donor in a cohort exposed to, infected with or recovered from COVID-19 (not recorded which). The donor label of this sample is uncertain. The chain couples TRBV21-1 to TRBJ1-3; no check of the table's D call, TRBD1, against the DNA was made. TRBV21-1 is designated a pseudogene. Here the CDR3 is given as CASSPGVGQGSGNTIYF.